This T cell receptor beta chain was captured in a study of identical twins. Study-level results: Twins shared out-of-frame alpha sequences with excess low generation probability. Invariant MAIT and iNKT cells could partly confound zero-insertion analyses.

TCRdb re-derived calls from the 5' RACE reads in MiXCR, one entry per CDR3 protein. The sample records 250,000 or so distinct CDR3 sequences, approximately 7.8% being singletons. Per the germline V gene, CDR1 is SGHVS and CDR2 is FNYEAQ. With 4 bases removed from V and 4 bases from J, the gap between germline ends came to 11 bases. The CDR3 is 13 residues long. A word on this clonotype: Its antigen is as yet unknown.

Healthy Caucasian individuals made up all the donors. These data also featured in a second study, about yellow fever vaccine responses in identical twins.

The chain has TRBV7-6 and TRBJ2-7; D is undetermined. The sequence derives from a woman younger than 35 in good health. Sequenced input: CD8+ T cells sorted from blood. The CDR3 is CASSSGPGYEQYV. The CDR3 DNA reads as TGTGCCAGCAGCTCCGGTCCCGGGTACGAGCAGTACGTC.